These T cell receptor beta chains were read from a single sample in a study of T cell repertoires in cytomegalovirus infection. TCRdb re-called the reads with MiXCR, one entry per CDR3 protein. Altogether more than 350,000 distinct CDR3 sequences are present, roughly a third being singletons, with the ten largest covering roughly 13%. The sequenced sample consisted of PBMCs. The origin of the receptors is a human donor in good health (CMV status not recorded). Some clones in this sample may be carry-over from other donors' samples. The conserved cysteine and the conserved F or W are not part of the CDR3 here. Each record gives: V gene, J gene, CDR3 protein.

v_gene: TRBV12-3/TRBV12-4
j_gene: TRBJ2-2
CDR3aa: ASSDRGRNTGELF

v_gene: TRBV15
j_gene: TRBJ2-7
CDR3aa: ATSRDPGQYEQY

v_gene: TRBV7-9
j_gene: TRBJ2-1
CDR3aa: ASSSPTSRNEQF

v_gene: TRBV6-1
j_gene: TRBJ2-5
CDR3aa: ASRSDTTPGTQY

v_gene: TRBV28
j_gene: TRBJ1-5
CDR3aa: ASSFGDYQPQH

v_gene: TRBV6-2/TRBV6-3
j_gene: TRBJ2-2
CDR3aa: ASSSWTSGAGELF

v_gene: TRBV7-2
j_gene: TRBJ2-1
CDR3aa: ASSLGYSSGFVEQF

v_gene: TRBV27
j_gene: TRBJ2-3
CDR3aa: ASSLYPGADTQY

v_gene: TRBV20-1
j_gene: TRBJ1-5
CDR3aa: SALTGGGQPQH

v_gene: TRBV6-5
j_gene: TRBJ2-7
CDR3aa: ASLVPGSHEQY

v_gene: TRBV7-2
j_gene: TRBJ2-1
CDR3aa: ASSSDRVQF

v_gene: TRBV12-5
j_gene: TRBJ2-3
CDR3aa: ASGLGISGAFTTDTQY

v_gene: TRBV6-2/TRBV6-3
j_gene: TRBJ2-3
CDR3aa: ASSLNTLGQY

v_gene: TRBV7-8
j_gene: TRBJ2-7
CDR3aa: ASSLTREQY

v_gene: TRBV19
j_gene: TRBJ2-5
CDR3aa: ASSRDTTGRQETQY

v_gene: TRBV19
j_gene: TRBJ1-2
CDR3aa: ASMPGQGPYGYT

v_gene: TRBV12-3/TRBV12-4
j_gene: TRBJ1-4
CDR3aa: ASSLNRGGEKLF

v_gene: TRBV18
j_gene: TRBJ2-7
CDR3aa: ASSPSGQGFFEQY

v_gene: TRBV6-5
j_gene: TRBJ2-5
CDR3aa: ASSYSGTPRETQY

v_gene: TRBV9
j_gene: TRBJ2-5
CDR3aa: ASSVSGGNQETQY

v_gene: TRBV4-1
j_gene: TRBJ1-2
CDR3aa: ASSRNTGGIYGYT

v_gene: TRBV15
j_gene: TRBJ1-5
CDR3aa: ATSSTGSNQPQH

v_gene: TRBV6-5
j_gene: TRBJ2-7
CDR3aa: ASSYTGDRGSEQY